The present T cell receptor (beta chain) was sequenced within a study of early T cells in non-severe SARS-CoV-2 infection. TCRdb itself ran the 5' RACE reads through MiXCR, one entry per CDR3 protein. Of more than 55,000 distinct CDR3 sequences listed, about 4.6% are singletons. Only a few counts were recorded for this clonotype. Germline CDR1 is MGHRA and CDR2 is YSYEKL. The CDR3 covers 15 residues. V shed 4 bases, J shed 5 bases, and the junction held 9 bases outside the gene matches. The TCR was taken from an adult who was a healthcare worker with PCR-confirmed SARS-CoV-2 infection or an uninfected control (not recorded which). The donor label of this sample is uncertain. The chain uses TRBV4-1 and TRBJ2-3; 7 bases align to TRBD1. This specimen consisted of whole blood, obtained at baseline. CDR3 loop: CASSPETGPGDTQYF. In DNA, the CDR3 is TGCGCCAGCAGCCCCGAGACAGGGCCGGGAGATACGCAGTATTTT.